One and the same sample provided the 18 T cell receptor beta chains below, sequenced in a study of T cells after yellow fever vaccination. TCRdb reprocessed the 5' RACE reads with MiXCR, giving one entry per CDR3 protein. The repertoire holds about 350,000 distinct CDR3 sequences, 4.1% seen once, with 20% to 25% in the top ten. Material: PBMCs, obtained 5 days after the yellow fever booster vaccination. Receptors originate from a man aged 18-30 years who received the YFV17D yellow fever vaccine.

In this sample, this clonotype turned up a few times. This sequence joins TRBV7-2 and TRBJ2-1; weak D call: TRBD1 (5 bases). Germline CDR1 is SGHTA and CDR2 is FQGNSA. The CDR3 is 16 residues long. With 4 bases removed from V and 7 bases from J, the gap between germline ends came to 20 bases. In nucleotides, the CDR3 is TGTGCCAGCAGCTGGCGGCCGGACAACCTAGGAAATGAGCAGTTCTTC. This sequence encodes CASSWRPDNLGNEQFF.

This clonotype was observed a handful of times. The chain joins TRBV6-5 to TRBJ2-7, with 9 bases that match TRBD1. CDR1 MNHEY and CDR2 SVGAGI come from the germline V gene. The length of the CDR3 is 14 residues. V lost 5 bases and J lost 4; bases outside the gene matches: 6. For the CDR3, the DNA is TGTGCCAGCAGTGCGGGACAGGGATGGTACGAGCAGTACTTC. This translates into CASSAGQGWYEQYF.

This clonotype was seen only a few times. This chain links TRBV7-9 with TRBJ1-1, with 7 bases lining up with TRBD1. This CDR3 has 14 amino acids. Germline V gene data show CDR1 as SEHNR and CDR2 as FQNEAQ (reference sequence). Trimming cost V 7 bases and J 5 bases; bases outside gene matches: 10. The CDR3 region has the DNA TGTGCCAGCACCCCGATGAGGGGGCCGACTGAAGCTTTCTTT. It specifies CASTPMRGPTEAFF.

Regarding this clonotype: As the CDR3 is not closed by the conserved phenylalanine or tryptophan, this likely results from a read error. The chain links TRBV7-9 to TRBJ2-7, with a weak D call TRBD1 (6 bases). Trimming left V 3 bases short and J 6 bases short, with 12 bases between. The germline V gene encodes CDR1 SEHNR and CDR2 FQNEAQ (reference sequence). The CDR3 extends over 13 amino acids. The CDR3 is CASSLAGDGEQYL. Written as DNA, the CDR3 is TGTGCCAGCAGCTTGGCAGGGGACGGCGAGCAGTACCTC.

This clonotype occurred many times. A read error may account for a junction end that differs from germline. V is TRBV7-7 and J is TRBJ2-5; possible D gene TRBD1, 6 bases. Germline-derived CDR1 and CDR2 are SSHAT and FNYEAQ (reference sequence). The CDR3 loop spans 15 amino acids. This CDR3 reads CASSPRAGVPETQYF. DNA of the CDR3: TGTGCTAGCAGCCCCCGGGCAGGGGTCCCAGAGACCCAGTACTTC.

The chain combines TRBV5-6 with TRBJ1-3; 8 nucleotides align to TRBD1. Germline V CDR1 and CDR2: SGHDT, YYEEEE. Unmatched junction bases numbered 6, after V lost 4 bases and J lost 0 bases. This CDR3 region has 16 residues. CDR3 sequence (DNA): TGTGCCAGCAGCATAGCCACAGGGGGCTCTGGAAACACCATATATTTT. It is translated as CASSIATGGSGNTIYF.

This clonotype was detected many times. This chain connects TRBV9 to TRBJ2-3; D could derive from TRBD1 or TRBD2 (5 bases each). Trimming took 3 bases from V and 6 from J, leaving 20 bases between them. In germline, CDR1 is SGDLS, CDR2 YYNGEE. CDR3 length: 16 amino acids. Here the CDR3 reads CASSDRPGTNRDTQYF. As DNA, the CDR3 is TGTGCCAGCAGCGACCGGCCGGGGACCAACCGTGATACGCAGTATTTT.

In this sample, this clonotype turned up once. At one end the junction does not follow the germline gene, possibly because of a read error. The genes are TRBV7-2 and TRBJ2-1; D not resolved. There are 13 residues in the CDR3. Germline V gene lookup returns CDR1 SGHTA and CDR2 FQGNSA. CDR3 sequence reads: CSSSLGTYNEQFF. The CDR3, as DNA: TGTTCCAGCAGTCTGGGTACCTACAATGAGCAGTTCTTC.

DNA for the CDR3: TGTGCCAGCAGTTTATATGCCTCCGGGACAGGCAGCTCCTACGAGCAGTACTTC. This sequence encodes CASSLYASGTGSSYEQYF. The rearrangement links TRBV27 to TRBJ2-7, with 8 bases that match TRBD1. Germline-derived CDR1 and CDR2 are MNHEY and SMNVEV (reference sequence). V shed 1 base and J 0 bases; nucleotides not matched to a gene: 11. CDR3 size: 18 residues.

This clonotype was seen at least ten times. The rearrangement links TRBV4-2 to TRBJ2-3; D remains ambiguous. V was pared by 2 bases and J by 5 bases, with 11 bases between. The CDR3 covers 14 residues. Germline assignment: CDR1 LGHNA and CDR2 YNFKEQ. CDR3 protein: CASSQSWQGDTQYF. As DNA, the CDR3 is TGTGCCAGCAGCCAAAGTTGGCAAGGAGATACGCAGTATTTT.

The V and J genes are TRBV3-1 and TRBJ2-5; possibly TRBD2 for D (7 bases). V was shortened by 2 bases and J by 5 bases, with 18 bases between the two germline ends. The CDR3 covers 16 residues. Per the germline V gene, CDR1 is LGHDT and CDR2 is YNNKEL (reference sequence). Written as DNA, the CDR3 is TGTGCCAGCAGCCAACCTTGGGGGGGGGGCCATGAGACCCAGTACTTC. This gives the protein CASSQPWGGGHETQYF.

This clonotype was counted only a few times. V usage is TRBV11-3 and J usage is TRBJ2-5; 8 bases fit TRBD1. Germline V gene sequence: CDR1 SGHNT, CDR2 YENEEA. The CDR3 is made up of 14 amino acids. Trimming cost V 5 bases and J 4 bases; bases outside gene matches: 6. The CDR3 DNA reads TGTGCCAGCAGCAGCGGACAGGGATCAGAGACCCAGTACTTC. This encodes CASSSGQGSETQYF.

This clonotype was counted a few times. The chain combines TRBV28 with TRBJ1-5; 9 bases map to TRBD1. The germline V gene has CDR1 MDHEN and CDR2 SYDVKM. The CDR3 has 14 residues. The junction had 7 bases not matched to a gene; V was cut back by 6 bases and J by 7 bases. The CDR3, as DNA: TGTGCCAGCAGCGGGACAGGGTTCACCCAGCCCCAGCATTTT. Translation gives CASSGTGFTQPQHF.

This clonotype came up a few times. The gene calls are TRBV10-3 and TRBJ2-5; TRBD1 is a possible D gene (6 bases). CDR1 and CDR2 from the germline V gene are ENHRY and SYGVKD. The CDR3 totals 14 residues. The ends were cut back, 3 bases at V and 5 bases at J, with 13 bases in the middle. CDR3 residues: CAISDGTPSETQYF. The CDR3 DNA follows: TGTGCCATCAGTGATGGGACACCCTCGGAGACCCAGTACTTC.

V usage is TRBV12-3 or TRBV12-4 and J usage is TRBJ2-7, with D perhaps assigned TRBD1 or TRBD2 (5 bases each). The CDR3 runs to 14 residues. As DNA, the CDR3 is TGTGCCAGCAGTTTAGAGGGGAGCTCCTATGAGCAGTACGTC. Translation gives CASSLEGSSYEQYV.

The V and J genes are TRBV10-3 and TRBJ2-5; D may be TRBD2 (6 bases). Trimming removed 8 bases at V and 5 bases at J, with 15 bases between. Germline V gives CDR1 ENHRY, CDR2 SYGVKD. The CDR3 totals 13 residues. In DNA form, the CDR3 reads TGTGCCATCGGGGGACTTGGGCGGGAGACCCAGTACTTC. It specifies CAIGGLGRETQYF.

This clonotype was counted at least ten times. J is TRBJ1-2 and V is TRBV7-2, with 7 positions matching TRBD1. Germline V lookup: CDR1 SGHTA, CDR2 FQGNSA. The trim removed 5 bases at V and 0 bases at J, leaving 21 bases unmatched. The CDR3 loop spans 20 amino acids. The CDR3 coding sequence is TGTGCCAGCAGCAACACGATGGCCACAGGGGTCAAGTTAGCTAACTATGGCTACACCTTC. It translates to CASSNTMATGVKLANYGYTF.

V gene TRBV7-9 combines with J gene TRBJ2-5; 10 positions match TRBD1. V lost 3 bases, J lost 5 bases, and 6 bases stayed unmatched. The CDR3 loop spans 15 amino acids. Per germline, CDR1 SEHNR and CDR2 FQNEAQ (reference sequence). The DNA for the CDR3 is TGTGCCAGCAGCTTGGTGACAGGGGGCGTTGAGACCCAGTACTTC. It is translated as CASSLVTGGVETQYF.